These 22 T cell receptor beta chains originate from one sample sequenced in a study of cytotoxic CD8 clonotypes in ibrutinib-treated CLL. Libraries were prepared by immunoSEQ multiplex PCR; TCRdb keeps only in-frame clonotypes and omits some of them. The repertoire has over 100,000 clones, 70% to 90% of them found once; the top ten carry roughly 1.9%. The sample here was PBMCs, taken after 24 months of ibrutinib treatment. These TCRs come from a human donor with chronic lymphocytic leukemia.

The rearrangement joins TRBV21-1 to TRBJ1-5. TRBV21-1 is assigned pseudogene status. There are 12 residues in the CDR3. The DNA for the CDR3 is TGTGCCAGCAGCATGCGCAATCAGCCCCAGCATTTT. Its protein product is CASSMRNQPQHF.

The gene calls are TRBV27 and TRBJ2-5; D is perhaps TRBD2 (6 bases). In germline, CDR1 is MNHEY, CDR2 SMNVEV (reference sequence). Trimming took 6 bases from V and 5 from J, leaving 16 bases between them. This CDR3 has 14 amino acids. The chain's CDR3 is CASSGGSEKETQYF. In DNA form, the CDR3 reads TGTGCCAGCAGCGGGGGTAGTGAGAAGGAGACCCAGTACTTC.

J is TRBJ2-7 and V is TRBV4-3, with 7 nucleotides matching TRBD1. This CDR3 is built from 17 residues. V lost 2 bases and J lost 6; bases outside the gene matches: 16. Looked up from germline, CDR1 is LGHNA and CDR2 is YSLEER. CDR3 coding DNA: TGCGCCAGCAGCCAAAATGTAAAAGGGGGCGCATCGGCCGAGCAGTACTTC. Amino acid sequence: CASSQNVKGGASAEQYF.

The CDR3 DNA sequence: TGTGCCAGTCAGACAGGCCCTAATCAGCCCCAGCATTTT. Amino acids: CASQTGPNQPQHF. The rearrangement joins TRBV30 to TRBJ1-5; D may be TRBD1 (6 bases). V lost 8 bases and J 4 bases, leaving 15 bases between the germline ends. CDR1 and CDR2 from the germline V gene are GTSNPN and SVGIG (reference sequence). The CDR3 is 13 amino acids. Full variable domain (rest looked up from reference TRBV30 and TRBJ1-5): SQTIHQWPATLVQPVGSPLSLECTVEGTSNPNLYWYRQAAGRGLQLLFYSVGIGQISSEVPQNLSASRPQDRQFILSSKKLLLSDSGFYLCASQTGPNQPQHFGDGTRLSIL.

The gene calls are TRBV19 and TRBJ1-5; D is unclear. This CDR3 has 16 residues. With 1 base removed from V and 6 bases from J, the gap between germline ends came to 16 bases. The V gene's germline CDR1 is LNHDA and CDR2 SQIVND (reference sequence). The CDR3 loop is CASSIAKANGLQPQHF. In DNA form, the CDR3 reads TGTGCCAGTAGTATAGCGAAAGCAAACGGACTTCAGCCCCAGCATTTT.

The rearrangement uses TRBV5-1 and TRBJ1-1, with 8 bases fitting TRBD1. CDR3 length: 18 amino acids. The germline V gene encodes CDR1 SGHRS and CDR2 YFSETQ. The trim removed 5 bases at V and 8 bases at J, leaving 23 bases unmatched. DNA for the CDR3: TGCGCCAGCAGACATTCTTTGGGACAGGCAATAACGCGTGCCGAAGCTTTCTTT. It yields the protein CASRHSLGQAITRAEAFF.

The V call is TRBV28, the J call TRBJ2-1; D may be TRBD1 or TRBD2 (7 bases each). V was cut by 4 bases and J by 6 bases, with 19 bases left in between. The V gene's germline CDR1 is MDHEN and CDR2 SYDVKM. The CDR3 length is 16 residues. CDR3: CASSSLGQGEGNEQFF. The CDR3 DNA follows: TGTGCCAGCAGTTCCCTTGGGCAGGGGGAGGGCAATGAGCAGTTCTTC.

The V gene is TRBV7-6, the J gene TRBJ1-5; weak D call: TRBD1 (5 bases). This CDR3 spans 16 amino acids. V shed 6 bases and J shed 6 bases, with 21 bases lying between them. Germline loops: CDR1 SGHVS, CDR2 FNYEAQ. CDR3 in amino acids: CASSIEEAGTGQPQHF. CDR3 bases: TGTGCCAGCAGTATCGAAGAGGCAGGGACGGGTCAGCCCCAGCATTTT. The entire variable domain, with the rest obtained from reference TRBV7-6 and TRBJ1-5, is as follows: GAGVSQSPRYKVTKRGQDVALRCDPISGHVSLYWYRQALGQGPEFLTYFNYEAQQDKSGLPNDRFSAERPEGSISTLTIQRTEQRDSAMYRCASSIEEAGTGQPQHFGDGTRLSIL.

The genes are TRBV29-1 and TRBJ1-5, with D possibly TRBD1 on 6 matching bases. Germline CDR1 SQVTM, CDR2 ANQGSEA. CDR3 length equals 13 residues. V was trimmed by 4 bases and J by 3 bases, leaving 10 bases between them. In DNA form, the CDR3 reads TGCAGCGTTGGTACAGGGATCAATCAGCCCCAGCATTTT. It is translated as CSVGTGINQPQHF.

V gene TRBV6-5 combines with J gene TRBJ2-7; 9 bases match TRBD1. The CDR3 extends over 15 amino acids. Germline V gene data show CDR1 as MNHEY and CDR2 as SVGAGI. Trimming took 2 bases from V and 0 from J; bases not matched to a gene: 2. CDR3 nucleotide sequence: TGTGCCAGCAGTTACCGGGACAGGGCCTCCTACGAGCAGTACTTC. Translated, it gives CASSYRDRASYEQYF.

This clone was recorded once. The chain recombines TRBV6-5 with TRBJ1-2; the D is unclear. V lost 6 bases and J 7 bases, leaving 18 bases between the germline ends. CDR3 length: 14 amino acids. From germline, CDR1 is MNHEY and CDR2 SVGAGI. The CDR3 DNA follows: TGTGCCAGCAGGAGCGGGATCAACTATGGTGGCTACACCTTC. It encodes CASRSGINYGGYTF.

V gene TRBV5-4 combines with J gene TRBJ2-6; D is perhaps TRBD1 (5 bases). The V end was cut by 0 bases, the J end by 0 bases, with 7 bases between. Germline V gene lookup returns CDR1 SGHNT and CDR2 YYREEE (reference sequence). The CDR3 has 16 residues. The CDR3 loop reads CASSLERGSGANVLTF. DNA of the CDR3: TGTGCCAGCAGCTTGGAAAGGGGCTCTGGGGCCAACGTCCTGACTTTC.

The genes are TRBV7-2 and TRBJ1-1; D is unresolved. V was shortened by 6 bases and J by 1 base, with 9 bases between the two germline ends. The CDR3 is 13 residues long. Germline V lookup: CDR1 SGHTA, CDR2 FQGNSA. CDR3 loop: CASSWTWNTEAFF. CDR3 in DNA: TGTGCCAGCAGTTGGACTTGGAACACTGAAGCTTTCTTT.

In DNA, the CDR3 is TGTGCCAGCCTAGCGGGACCCAACAATGAGCAGTTCTTC. This encodes CASLAGPNNEQFF. The J gene is TRBJ2-1, the V gene TRBV7-2; 9 bases map to TRBD2. V was clipped by 8 bases and J by 5 bases; unmatched bases: 4. The CDR3 is 13 amino acids. Looked up from germline, CDR1 is SGHTA and CDR2 is FQGNSA.

The rearrangement links TRBV5-1 to TRBJ1-1, with D tentatively TRBD1 (5 bases). CDR3 length: 14 amino acids. V gave up 0 bases and J gave up 8 bases, with 14 bases separating them. Germline V lookup: CDR1 SGHRS, CDR2 YFSETQ. CDR3 region: CASSLVAGSWEAFF. The CDR3 bases are TGCGCCAGCAGCTTGGTAGCAGGGTCTTGGGAAGCTTTCTTT.

This clone was seen just once. This chain links TRBV7-8 with TRBJ2-7; D gene uncertain. Per the germline V gene, CDR1 is SGHVS and CDR2 is FQNEAQ. The CDR3 is made up of 12 amino acids. V lost 3 bases, J lost 4 bases, and 7 bases lay in between. CDR3 region: CASSFGAYEQYF. DNA of the CDR3: TGTGCCAGCAGCTTTGGAGCGTACGAGCAGTACTTC. The entire variable domain, with the rest obtained from reference TRBV7-8 and TRBJ2-7, is as follows: GAGVSQSPRYKVAKRGQDVALRCDPISGHVSLFWYQQALGQGPEFLTYFQNEAQLDKSGLPSDRFFAERPEGSVSTLKIQRTQQEDSAVYLCASSFGAYEQYFGPGTRLTVT.

This clone has only one observation. The chain recombines TRBV19 with TRBJ1-3; unclear D gene. CDR1 and CDR2 from the germline V gene are LNHDA and SQIVND (reference sequence). This CDR3 has 14 residues. The V and J ends lost 5 bases and 0 bases respectively, with 8 bases between them. The CDR3 loop reads CASSAGLSGNTIYF. CDR3 nucleotide sequence: TGTGCCAGTAGTGCAGGACTCTCTGGAAACACCATATATTTT.

The chain joins TRBV5-8 to TRBJ1-5; D is perhaps TRBD1 (6 bases). The germline V gene has CDR1 SGHTS and CDR2 YDEGEE. V lost 2 bases, J lost 5 bases, and 20 bases lay in between. CDR3 size: 17 residues. CDR3 amino acids: CASSFRRTARGYQPQHF. The CDR3 bases are TGTGCCAGCAGCTTCCGCCGGACAGCAAGAGGATATCAGCCCCAGCATTTT. Using reference TRBV5-8 and TRBJ1-5 for the parts outside the CDR3, the full variable domain is EAGVTQSPTHLIKTRGQQATLRCSPISGHTSVYWYQQALGLGLQFLLWYDEGEERNRGNFPPRFSGRQFPNYSSELNVNALELEDSALYLCASSFRRTARGYQPQHFGDGTRLSIL.

This clone was observed once. The chain couples TRBV18 to TRBJ1-3, with unresolved D. Germline V CDR1 and CDR2: KGHSH, LQKENI. V was shortened by 6 bases and J by 0 bases, with 9 bases between the two germline ends. This CDR3 contains 14 residues. In DNA form, the CDR3 reads TGTGCCAGCTCCCCAATTGACTCTGGAAACACCATATATTTT. It specifies CASSPIDSGNTIYF.

V is TRBV10-2 and J is TRBJ2-1; TRBD2 matches at 7 bases. Germline V CDR1 and CDR2: WSHSY, SAAADI. With V trimmed by 7 bases and J by 6 bases, 12 bases remained unmatched. This CDR3 contains 15 residues. The CDR3 loop reads CASTSSSGRGNEQFF. The CDR3 DNA follows: TGCGCCAGCACCAGCTCTAGCGGTCGGGGCAATGAGCAGTTCTTC.

The V gene is TRBV28, the J gene TRBJ2-7; TRBD2 matches at 9 bases. The V gene's germline CDR1 is MDHEN and CDR2 SYDVKM. The CDR3 loop spans 16 amino acids. J gave up 1 base and V 5 bases, and 9 bases lay outside the gene matches. This chain's CDR3 is CASSPFLAGLSYEQYF. CDR3 coding DNA: TGTGCCAGCAGTCCCTTCCTAGCGGGGCTTTCCTACGAGCAGTACTTC. Variable domain in full (rest from reference TRBV28 and TRBJ2-7): DVKVTQSSRYLVKRTGEKVFLECVQDMDHENMFWYRQDPGLGLRLIYFSYDVKMKEKGDIPEGYSVSREKKERFSLILESASTNQTSMYLCASSPFLAGLSYEQYFGPGTRLTVT.

This sequence joins TRBV4-1 and TRBJ2-5, with 7 bases identical to TRBD1. Germline V gives CDR1 MGHRA, CDR2 YSYEKL. The trim removed 4 bases at V and 1 base at J, leaving 6 bases unmatched. CDR3 length: 15 amino acids. CDR3 sequence reads: CASSPQTGPQETQYF. CDR3 bases: TGCGCCAGCAGCCCTCAGACAGGGCCCCAAGAGACCCAGTACTTC.